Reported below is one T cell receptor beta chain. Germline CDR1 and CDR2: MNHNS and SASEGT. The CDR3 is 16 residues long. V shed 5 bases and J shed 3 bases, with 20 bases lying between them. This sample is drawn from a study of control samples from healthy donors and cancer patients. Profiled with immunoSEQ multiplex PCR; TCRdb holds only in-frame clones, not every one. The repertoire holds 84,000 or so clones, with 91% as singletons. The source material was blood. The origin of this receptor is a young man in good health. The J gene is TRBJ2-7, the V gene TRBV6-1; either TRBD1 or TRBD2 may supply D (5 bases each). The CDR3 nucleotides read TGTGCCAGCAGTAAAGGGGACCCCCGGGCTTACTACGAGCAGTACTTC. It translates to CASSKGDPRAYYEQYF.